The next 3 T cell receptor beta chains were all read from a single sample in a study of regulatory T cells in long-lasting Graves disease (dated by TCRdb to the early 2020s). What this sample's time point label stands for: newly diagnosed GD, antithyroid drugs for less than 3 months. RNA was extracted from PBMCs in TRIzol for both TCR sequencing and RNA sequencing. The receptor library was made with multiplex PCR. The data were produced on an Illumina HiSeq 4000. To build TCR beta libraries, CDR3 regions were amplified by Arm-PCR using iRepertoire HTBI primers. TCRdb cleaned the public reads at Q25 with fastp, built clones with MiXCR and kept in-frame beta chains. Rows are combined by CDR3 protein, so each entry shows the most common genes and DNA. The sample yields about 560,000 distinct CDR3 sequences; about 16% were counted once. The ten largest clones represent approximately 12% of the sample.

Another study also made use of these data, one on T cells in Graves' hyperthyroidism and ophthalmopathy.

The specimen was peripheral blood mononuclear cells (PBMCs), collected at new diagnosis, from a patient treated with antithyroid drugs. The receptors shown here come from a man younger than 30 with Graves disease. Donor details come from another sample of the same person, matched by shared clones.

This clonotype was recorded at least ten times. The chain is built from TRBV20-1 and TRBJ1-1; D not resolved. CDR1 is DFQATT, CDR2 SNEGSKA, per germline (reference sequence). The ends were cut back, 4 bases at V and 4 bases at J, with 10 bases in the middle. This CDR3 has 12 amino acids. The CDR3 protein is CSAKSRSTEAFF. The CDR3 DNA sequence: TGCAGTGCTAAGTCCCGGAGCACTGAAGCTTTCTTT.

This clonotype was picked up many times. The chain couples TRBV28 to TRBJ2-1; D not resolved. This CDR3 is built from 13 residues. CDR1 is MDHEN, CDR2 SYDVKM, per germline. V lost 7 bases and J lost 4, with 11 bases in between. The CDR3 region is CASNLIRYNEQFF. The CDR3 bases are TGTGCCAGCAACTTGATCAGATACAATGAGCAGTTCTTC.

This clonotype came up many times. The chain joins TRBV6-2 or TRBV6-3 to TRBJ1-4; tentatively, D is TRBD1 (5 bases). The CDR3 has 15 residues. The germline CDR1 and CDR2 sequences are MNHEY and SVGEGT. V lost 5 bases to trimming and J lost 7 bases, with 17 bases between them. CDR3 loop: CASSLRQIGGEKLFF. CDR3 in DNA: TGTGCCAGCAGTCTTAGACAGATCGGAGGTGAAAAACTGTTTTTT.